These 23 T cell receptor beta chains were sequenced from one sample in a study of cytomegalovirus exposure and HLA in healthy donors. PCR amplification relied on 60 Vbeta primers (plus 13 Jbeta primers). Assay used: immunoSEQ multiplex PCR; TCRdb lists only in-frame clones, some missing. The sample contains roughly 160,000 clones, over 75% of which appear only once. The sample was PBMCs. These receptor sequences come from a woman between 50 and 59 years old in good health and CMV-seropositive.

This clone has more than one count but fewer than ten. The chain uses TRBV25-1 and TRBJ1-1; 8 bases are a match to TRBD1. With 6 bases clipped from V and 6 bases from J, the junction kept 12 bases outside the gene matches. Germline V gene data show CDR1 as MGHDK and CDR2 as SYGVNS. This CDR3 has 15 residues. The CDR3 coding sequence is TGTGCCAGCAGGGACAGGGTTCAGACTTCTTCTGAAGCTTTCTTT. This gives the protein CASRDRVQTSSEAFF.

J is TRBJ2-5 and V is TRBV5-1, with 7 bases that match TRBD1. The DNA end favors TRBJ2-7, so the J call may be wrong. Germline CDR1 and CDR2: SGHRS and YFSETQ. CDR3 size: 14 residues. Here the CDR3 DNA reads TGCGCCAGCAGCATCGGGACAGCAGGCGACGAGCAGTACTTC. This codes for CASSIGTAGDEQYF.

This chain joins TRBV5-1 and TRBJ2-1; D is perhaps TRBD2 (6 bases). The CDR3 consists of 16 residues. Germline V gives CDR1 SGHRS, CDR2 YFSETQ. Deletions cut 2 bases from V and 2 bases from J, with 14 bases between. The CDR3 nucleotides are TGCGCCAGCAGCTTAGCTAGCGTTAAGGCCTACAATGAGCAGTTCTTC. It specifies CASSLASVKAYNEQFF. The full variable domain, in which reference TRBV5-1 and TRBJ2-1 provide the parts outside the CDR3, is KAGVTQTPRYLIKTRGQQVTLSCSPISGHRSVSWYQQTPGQGLQFLFEYFSETQRNKGNFPGRFSGRQFSNSRSEMNVSTLELGDSALYLCASSLASVKAYNEQFFGPGTRLTVL.

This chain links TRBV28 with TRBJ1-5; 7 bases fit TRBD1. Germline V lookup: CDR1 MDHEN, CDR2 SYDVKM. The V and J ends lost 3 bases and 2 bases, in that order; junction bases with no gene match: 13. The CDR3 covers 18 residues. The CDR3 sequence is CASSLLLTGKGGNQPQHF. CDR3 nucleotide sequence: TGTGCCAGCAGTTTGCTCCTGACAGGGAAAGGCGGCAATCAGCCCCAGCATTTT.

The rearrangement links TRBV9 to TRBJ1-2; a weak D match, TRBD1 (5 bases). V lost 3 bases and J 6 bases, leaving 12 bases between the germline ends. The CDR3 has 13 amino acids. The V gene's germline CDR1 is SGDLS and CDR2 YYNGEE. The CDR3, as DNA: TGTGCCAGCAGCGCCTTGACAGTGAATGGCTACACCTTC. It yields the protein CASSALTVNGYTF.

The CDR3 bases are TGTGCCAGCAGCTTGGAGGAGTCGATCACAGATACGCAGTATTTT. This sequence encodes CASSLEESITDTQYF. V usage is TRBV7-9 and J usage is TRBJ2-3, with D perhaps TRBD2 (5 bases). Trimming removed 3 bases from V and 2 bases from J, with 12 bases in between. CDR1 is SEHNR, CDR2 FQNEAQ, per germline (reference sequence). The CDR3 spans 15 residues. Full variable domain (missing parts from reference TRBV7-9 and TRBJ2-3): DTGVSQNPRHKITKRGQNVTFRCDPISEHNRLYWYRQTLGQGPEFLTYFQNEAQLEKSRLLSDRFSAERPKGSFSTLEIQRTEQGDSAMYLCASSLEESITDTQYFGPGTRLTVL.

The CDR3 reads CASSPRTGANYGYTF. As DNA, the CDR3 is TGTGCCAGCAGCCCGCGGACAGGGGCTAACTATGGCTACACCTTC. The chain carries TRBV7-6 and TRBJ1-2, with 9 bases lining up with TRBD1. Looked up from germline, CDR1 is SGHVS and CDR2 is FNYEAQ. The CDR3 totals 15 residues. The trim removed 5 bases at V and 0 bases at J, leaving 4 bases unmatched.

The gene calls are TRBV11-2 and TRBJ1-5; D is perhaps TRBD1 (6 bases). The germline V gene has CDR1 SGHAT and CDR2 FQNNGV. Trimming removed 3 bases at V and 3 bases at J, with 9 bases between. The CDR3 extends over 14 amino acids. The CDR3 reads CASSFGQTNQPQHF. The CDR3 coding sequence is TGTGCCAGCAGCTTCGGACAGACCAATCAGCCCCAGCATTTT.

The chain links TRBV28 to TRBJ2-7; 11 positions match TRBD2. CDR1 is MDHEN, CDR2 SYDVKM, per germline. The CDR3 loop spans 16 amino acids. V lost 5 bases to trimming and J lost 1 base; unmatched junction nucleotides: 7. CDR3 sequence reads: CASSPMTSGVSYEQYF. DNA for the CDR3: TGTGCCAGCAGTCCCATGACTAGCGGGGTTTCCTACGAGCAGTACTTC.

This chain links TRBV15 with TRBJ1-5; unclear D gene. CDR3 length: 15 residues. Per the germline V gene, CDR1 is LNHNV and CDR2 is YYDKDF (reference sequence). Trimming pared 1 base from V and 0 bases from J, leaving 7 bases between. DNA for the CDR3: TGTGCCACCAGCAGAGGAGGCGGTAGCAATCAGCCCCAGCATTTT. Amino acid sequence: CATSRGGGSNQPQHF. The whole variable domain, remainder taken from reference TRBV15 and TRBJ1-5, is DAMVIQNPRYQVTQFGKPVTLSCSQTLNHNVMYWYQQKSSQAPKLLFHYYDKDFNNEADTPDNFQSRRPNTSFCFLDIRSPGLGDTAMYLCATSRGGGSNQPQHFGDGTRLSIL.

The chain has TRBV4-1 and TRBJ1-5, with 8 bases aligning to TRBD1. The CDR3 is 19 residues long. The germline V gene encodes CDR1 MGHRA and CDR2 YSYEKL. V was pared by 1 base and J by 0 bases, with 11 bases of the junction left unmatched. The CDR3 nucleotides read TGCGCCAGCAGCCAAGCCGACAGGGGCCGCAGTGGTAGCAATCAGCCCCAGCATTTT. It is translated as CASSQADRGRSGSNQPQHF.

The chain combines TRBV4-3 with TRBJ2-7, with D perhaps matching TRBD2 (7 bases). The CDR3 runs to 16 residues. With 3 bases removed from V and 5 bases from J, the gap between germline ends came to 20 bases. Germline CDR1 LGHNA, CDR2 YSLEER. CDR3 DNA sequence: TGCGCCAGCAGCCACACCGGAAAAGGGGGGGTCAACGAGCAGTACTTC. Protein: CASSHTGKGGVNEQYF.

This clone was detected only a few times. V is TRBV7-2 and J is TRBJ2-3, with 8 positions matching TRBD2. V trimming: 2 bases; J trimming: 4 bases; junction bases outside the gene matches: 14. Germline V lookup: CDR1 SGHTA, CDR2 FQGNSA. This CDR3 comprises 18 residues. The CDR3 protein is CASSLRSGGLPPSDTQYF. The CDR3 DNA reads TGTGCCAGCAGCTTAAGGTCGGGGGGGCTACCTCCCTCAGATACGCAGTATTTT.

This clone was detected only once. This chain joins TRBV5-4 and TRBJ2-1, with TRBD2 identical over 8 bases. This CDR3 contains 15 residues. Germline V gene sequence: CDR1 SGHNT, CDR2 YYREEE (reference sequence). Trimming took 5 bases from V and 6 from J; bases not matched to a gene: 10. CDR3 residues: CASSNDGGAPNEQFF. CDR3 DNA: TGTGCCAGCAGTAATGACGGGGGGGCCCCCAATGAGCAGTTCTTC.

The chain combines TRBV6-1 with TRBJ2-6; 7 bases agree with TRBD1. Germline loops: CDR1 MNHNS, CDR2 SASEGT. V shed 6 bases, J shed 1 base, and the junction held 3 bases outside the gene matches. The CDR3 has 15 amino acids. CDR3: CASRSGGSGANVLTF. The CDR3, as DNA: TGTGCCAGCAGATCAGGGGGATCTGGGGCCAACGTCCTGACTTTC.

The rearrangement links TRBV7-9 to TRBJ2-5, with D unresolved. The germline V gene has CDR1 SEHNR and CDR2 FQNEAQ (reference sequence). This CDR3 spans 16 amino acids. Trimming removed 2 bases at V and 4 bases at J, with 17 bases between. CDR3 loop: CASSLLSPSNRETQYF. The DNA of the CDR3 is TGTGCCAGCAGCTTATTGTCACCGTCGAACAGAGAGACCCAGTACTTC.

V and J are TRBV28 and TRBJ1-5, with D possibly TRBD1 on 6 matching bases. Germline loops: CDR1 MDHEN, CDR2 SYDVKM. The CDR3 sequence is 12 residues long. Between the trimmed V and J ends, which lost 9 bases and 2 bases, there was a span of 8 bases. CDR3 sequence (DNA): TGTGCCAGTCGACAGGGCAATCAGCCCCAGCATTTT. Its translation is CASRQGNQPQHF.

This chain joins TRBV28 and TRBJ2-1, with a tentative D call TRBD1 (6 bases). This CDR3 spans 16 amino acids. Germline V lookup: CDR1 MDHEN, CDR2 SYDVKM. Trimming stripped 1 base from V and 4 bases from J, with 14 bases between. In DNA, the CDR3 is TGTGCCAGCAGTTTATCTGGGGGCGGTCGTTACAATGAGCAGTTCTTC. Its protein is CASSLSGGGRYNEQFF.

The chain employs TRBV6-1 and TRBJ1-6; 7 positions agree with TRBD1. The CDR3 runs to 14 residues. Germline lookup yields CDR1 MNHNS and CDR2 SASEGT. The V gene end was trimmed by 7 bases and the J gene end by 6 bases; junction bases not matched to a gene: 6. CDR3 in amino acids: CASNRDSLNSPLHF. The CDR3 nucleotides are TGTGCCAGCAACCGGGACAGTCTTAATTCACCCCTCCACTTT.

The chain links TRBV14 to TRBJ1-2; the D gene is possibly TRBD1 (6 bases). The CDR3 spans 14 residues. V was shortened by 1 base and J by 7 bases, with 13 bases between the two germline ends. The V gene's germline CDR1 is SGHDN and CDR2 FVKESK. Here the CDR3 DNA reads TGTGCCAGCAGCCAAGCGGTCGGGGGGCCTGGCTACACCTTC. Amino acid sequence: CASSQAVGGPGYTF.

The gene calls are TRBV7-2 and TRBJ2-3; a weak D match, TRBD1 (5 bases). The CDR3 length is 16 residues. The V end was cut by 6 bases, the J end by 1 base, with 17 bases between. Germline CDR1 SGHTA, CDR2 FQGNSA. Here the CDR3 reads CASRQTGQGRTDTQYF. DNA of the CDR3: TGTGCCAGCAGACAAACCGGACAAGGACGCACAGATACGCAGTATTTT.

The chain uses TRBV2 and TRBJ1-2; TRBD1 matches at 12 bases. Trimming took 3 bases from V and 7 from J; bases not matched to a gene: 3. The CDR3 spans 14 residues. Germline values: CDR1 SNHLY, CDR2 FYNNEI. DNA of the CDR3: TGTGCCAGCAGTGAGGGACAGGGGGCGCTTGGCTACACCTTC. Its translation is CASSEGQGALGYTF.

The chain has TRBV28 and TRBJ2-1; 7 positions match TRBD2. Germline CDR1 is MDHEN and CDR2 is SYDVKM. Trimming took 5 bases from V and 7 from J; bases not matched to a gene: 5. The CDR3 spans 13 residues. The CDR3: CASSPPGRNEQFF. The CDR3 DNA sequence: TGTGCCAGCAGTCCGCCCGGGAGGAATGAGCAGTTCTTC. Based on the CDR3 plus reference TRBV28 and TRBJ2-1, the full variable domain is DVKVTQSSRYLVKRTGEKVFLECVQDMDHENMFWYRQDPGLGLRLIYFSYDVKMKEKGDIPEGYSVSREKKERFSLILESASTNQTSMYLCASSPPGRNEQFFGPGTRLTVL.